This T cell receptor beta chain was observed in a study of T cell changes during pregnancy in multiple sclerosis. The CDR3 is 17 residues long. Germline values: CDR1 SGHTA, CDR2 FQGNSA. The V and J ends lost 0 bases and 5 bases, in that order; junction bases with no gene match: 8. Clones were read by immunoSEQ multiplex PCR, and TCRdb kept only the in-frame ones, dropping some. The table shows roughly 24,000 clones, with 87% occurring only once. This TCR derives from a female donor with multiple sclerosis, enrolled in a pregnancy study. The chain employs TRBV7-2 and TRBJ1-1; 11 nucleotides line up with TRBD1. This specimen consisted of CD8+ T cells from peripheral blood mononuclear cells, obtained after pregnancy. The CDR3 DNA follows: TGTGCCAGCAGCTTAGCATCTGACGGGACAGGGGGAACTGAAGCTTTCTTT. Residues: CASSLASDGTGGTEAFF.